The clone carrying this TCR beta chain was seen only a few times. Its specificity is not known. The CDR3 ends on some other residue instead of the conserved phenylalanine or tryptophan, so this is likely a read error. No DNA is shown, since the ends of the CDR3 on it are uncertain; the CDR3 is the one TCRdb lists. With 10-nucleotide random UMIs included, cDNA was synthesized by 5'RACE. A single record per CDR3 protein comes from TCRdb applying MiXCR to the 5' RACE reads. The sample contains 50,000 or so distinct CDR3 sequences, 11% of which appear only once. From 2 million PBMCs stored at -80 C, the unsorted libraries were generated. This entry belongs to a study of neurological immune-mediated disorders. Study conclusions and caveats: CDR3 amino acid sequences found in expanded clones were never shared across subjects, suggesting private repertoires in all groups. HTLV-1-associated myelopathy showed the most TCR clonal expansion; multiple sclerosis the least, below healthy controls.

Germline V gives CDR1 SEHNR, CDR2 FQNEAQ (reference sequence). From its first to its last residue, the CDR3 has 11 amino acids. The receptor's source is a man aged 60 to 69 in good health. The rearrangement joins TRBV7-9 to TRBJ2-3. Sequencing used PBMCs. The CDR3 sequence: CASSLVQVPEL.